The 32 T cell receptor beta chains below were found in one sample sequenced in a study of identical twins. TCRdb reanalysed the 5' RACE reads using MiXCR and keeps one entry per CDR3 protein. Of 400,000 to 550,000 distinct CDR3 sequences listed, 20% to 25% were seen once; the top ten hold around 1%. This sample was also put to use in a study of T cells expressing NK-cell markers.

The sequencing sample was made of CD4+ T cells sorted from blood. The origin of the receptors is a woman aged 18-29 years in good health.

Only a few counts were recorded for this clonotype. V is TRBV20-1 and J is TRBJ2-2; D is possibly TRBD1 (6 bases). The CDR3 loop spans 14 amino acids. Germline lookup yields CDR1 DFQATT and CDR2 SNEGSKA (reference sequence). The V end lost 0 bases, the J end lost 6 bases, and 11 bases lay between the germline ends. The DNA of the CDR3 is TGCAGTGCTAGAGATGGGACACGCGCCGGGGAGCTGTTTTTT. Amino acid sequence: CSARDGTRAGELFF.

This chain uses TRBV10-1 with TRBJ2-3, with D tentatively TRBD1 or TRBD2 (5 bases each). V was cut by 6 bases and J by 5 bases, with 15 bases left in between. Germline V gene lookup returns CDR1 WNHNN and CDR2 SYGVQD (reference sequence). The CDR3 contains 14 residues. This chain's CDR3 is CASSQGPRGDTQYF. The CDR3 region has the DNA TGCGCCAGCAGCCAGGGACCACGGGGAGATACGCAGTATTTT.

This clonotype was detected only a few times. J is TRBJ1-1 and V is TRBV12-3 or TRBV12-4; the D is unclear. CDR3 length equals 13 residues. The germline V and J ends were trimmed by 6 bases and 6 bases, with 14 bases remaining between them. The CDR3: CASRSRVPSEAFF. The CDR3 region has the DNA TGTGCCAGCAGGAGCCGCGTACCGTCTGAAGCTTTCTTT.

Here the CDR3 DNA reads TGTGCCAGCAGCGGTGGGGCAGGAGAGACCCAGTACTTC. The encoded protein is CASSGGAGETQYF. The chain couples TRBV7-3 to TRBJ2-5; possible D gene TRBD1, 5 bases. Germline V gene lookup returns CDR1 SGHTA and CDR2 FQGTGA. There are 13 residues in the CDR3. The ends were cut back, 5 bases at V and 4 bases at J, with 11 bases in the middle.

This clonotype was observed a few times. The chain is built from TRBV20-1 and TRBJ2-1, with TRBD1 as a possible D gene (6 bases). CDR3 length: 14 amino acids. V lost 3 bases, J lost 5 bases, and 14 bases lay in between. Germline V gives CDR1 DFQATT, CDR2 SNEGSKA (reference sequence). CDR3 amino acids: CSASGGQRDNEQFF. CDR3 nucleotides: TGCAGTGCTAGTGGCGGACAGAGGGACAATGAGCAGTTCTTC.

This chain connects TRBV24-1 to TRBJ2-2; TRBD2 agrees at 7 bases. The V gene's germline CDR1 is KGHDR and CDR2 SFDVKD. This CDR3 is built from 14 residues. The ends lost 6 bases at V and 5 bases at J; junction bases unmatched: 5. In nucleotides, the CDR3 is TGTGCCACCAGTAATGAGGGAGGGACCGGGGAGCTGTTTTTT. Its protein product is CATSNEGGTGELFF.

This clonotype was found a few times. In nucleotides, the CDR3 is TGTGCCACCAGCAGGGGGACTAGCAGCGACAATGAGCAGTTCTTC. Translation gives CATSRGTSSDNEQFF. The chain recombines TRBV15 with TRBJ2-1, with 9 bases lining up with TRBD2. Germline V gene sequence: CDR1 LNHNV, CDR2 YYDKDF (reference sequence). The CDR3 length is 15 residues. J was trimmed by 5 bases and V by 3 bases; bases with no gene match: 5.

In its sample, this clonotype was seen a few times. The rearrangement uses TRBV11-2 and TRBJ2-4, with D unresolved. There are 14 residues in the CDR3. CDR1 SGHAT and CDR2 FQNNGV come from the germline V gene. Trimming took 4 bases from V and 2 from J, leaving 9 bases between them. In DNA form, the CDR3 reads TGTGCCAGCAGCTCTCTACGAACCAAAAACATTCAGTACTTC. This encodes CASSSLRTKNIQYF.

For the CDR3, the DNA is TGTGCCAGCAGCACAGGACAGGCGAGCAATCAGCCCCAGCATTTT. As protein: CASSTGQASNQPQHF. The V call is TRBV7-9, the J call TRBJ1-5; 7 bases line up with TRBD1. The V gene end was trimmed by 5 bases and the J gene end by 1 base; junction bases not matched to a gene: 5. Germline CDR1 is SEHNR and CDR2 is FQNEAQ (reference sequence). The CDR3 contains 15 residues.

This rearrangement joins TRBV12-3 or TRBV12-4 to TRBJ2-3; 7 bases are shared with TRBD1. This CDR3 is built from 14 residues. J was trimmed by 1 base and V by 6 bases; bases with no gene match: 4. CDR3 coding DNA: TGTGCCAGCAGACCCACAGGGGGCACAGATACGCAGTATTTT. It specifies CASRPTGGTDTQYF.

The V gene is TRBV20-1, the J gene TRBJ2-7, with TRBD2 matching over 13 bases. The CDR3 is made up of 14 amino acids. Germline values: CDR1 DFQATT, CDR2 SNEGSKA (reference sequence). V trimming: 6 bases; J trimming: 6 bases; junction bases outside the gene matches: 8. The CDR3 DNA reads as TGCAGTGCGAGGACTAGCGGGAGTTGGGGCGAGCAGTACTTC. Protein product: CSARTSGSWGEQYF.

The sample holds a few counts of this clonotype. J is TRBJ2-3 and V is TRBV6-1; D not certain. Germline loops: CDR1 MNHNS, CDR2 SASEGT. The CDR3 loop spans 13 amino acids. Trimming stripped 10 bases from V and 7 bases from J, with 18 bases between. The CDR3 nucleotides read TGTGCCACTACTTCCCCGTTTACGAATACGCAGTATTTT. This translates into CATTSPFTNTQYF.

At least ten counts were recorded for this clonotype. The CDR3 region is CSASTGGNQPQHF. The CDR3 DNA sequence: TGCAGTGCGTCGACAGGGGGCAATCAGCCCCAGCATTTT. This chain connects TRBV20-1 to TRBJ1-5; TRBD1 matches at 8 bases. Germline lookup yields CDR1 DFQATT and CDR2 SNEGSKA (reference sequence). V lost 6 bases, J lost 2 bases, and 3 bases stayed unmatched. The CDR3 totals 13 residues.

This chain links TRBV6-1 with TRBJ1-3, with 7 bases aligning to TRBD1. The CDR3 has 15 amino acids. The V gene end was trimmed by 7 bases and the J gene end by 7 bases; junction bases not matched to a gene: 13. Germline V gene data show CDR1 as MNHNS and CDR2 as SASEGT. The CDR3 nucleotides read TGTGCCAGCACCCACCCCCGACAGGGCAACAACACCATATATTTT. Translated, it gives CASTHPRQGNNTIYF.

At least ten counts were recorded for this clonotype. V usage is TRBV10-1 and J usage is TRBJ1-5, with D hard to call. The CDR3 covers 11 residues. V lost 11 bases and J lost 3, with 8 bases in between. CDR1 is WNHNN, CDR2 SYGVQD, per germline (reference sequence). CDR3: CALGNNQPQHF. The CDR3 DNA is TGCGCCCTGGGAAACAATCAGCCCCAGCATTTT.

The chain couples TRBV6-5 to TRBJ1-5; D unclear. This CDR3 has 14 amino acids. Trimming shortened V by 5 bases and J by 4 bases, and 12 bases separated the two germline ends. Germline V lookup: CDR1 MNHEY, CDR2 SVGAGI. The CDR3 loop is CASSKLGVNQPQHF. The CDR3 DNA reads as TGTGCCAGCAGTAAACTCGGGGTTAATCAGCCCCAGCATTTT.

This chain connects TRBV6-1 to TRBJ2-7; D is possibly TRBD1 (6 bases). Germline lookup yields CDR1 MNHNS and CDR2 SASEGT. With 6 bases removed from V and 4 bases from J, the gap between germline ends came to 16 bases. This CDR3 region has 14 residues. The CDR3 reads CASSTGSPNYEQYF. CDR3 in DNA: TGTGCCAGCAGCACAGGGTCTCCCAATTACGAGCAGTACTTC.

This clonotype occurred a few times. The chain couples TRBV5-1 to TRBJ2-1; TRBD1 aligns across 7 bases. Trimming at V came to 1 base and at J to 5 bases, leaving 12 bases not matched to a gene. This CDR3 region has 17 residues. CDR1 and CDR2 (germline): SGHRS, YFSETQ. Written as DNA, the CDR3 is TGCGCCAGCAGCTTGATTGTCAGGGGGTTGGGGGACAATGAGCAGTTCTTC. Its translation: CASSLIVRGLGDNEQFF.

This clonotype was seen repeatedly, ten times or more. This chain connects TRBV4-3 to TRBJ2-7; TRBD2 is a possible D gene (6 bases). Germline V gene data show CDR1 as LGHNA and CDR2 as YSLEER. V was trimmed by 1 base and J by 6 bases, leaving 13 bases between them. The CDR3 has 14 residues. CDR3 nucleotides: TGCGCCAGCAGCCAAGGACTAGTACCCTCCGAGCAGTACTTC. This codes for CASSQGLVPSEQYF.

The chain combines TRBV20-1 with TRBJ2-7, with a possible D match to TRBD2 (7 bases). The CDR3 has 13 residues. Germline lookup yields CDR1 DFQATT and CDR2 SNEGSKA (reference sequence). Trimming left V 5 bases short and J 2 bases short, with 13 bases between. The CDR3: CSAYGGQTYEQYF. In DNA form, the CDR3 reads TGCAGTGCTTACGGGGGGCAGACCTACGAGCAGTACTTC.

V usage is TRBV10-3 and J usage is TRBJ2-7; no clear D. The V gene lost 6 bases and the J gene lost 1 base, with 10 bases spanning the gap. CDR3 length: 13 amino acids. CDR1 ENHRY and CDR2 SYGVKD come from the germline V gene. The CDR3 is CAIRTIGSYEQYF. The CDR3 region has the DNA TGTGCCATCAGAACAATCGGGTCCTACGAGCAGTACTTC.

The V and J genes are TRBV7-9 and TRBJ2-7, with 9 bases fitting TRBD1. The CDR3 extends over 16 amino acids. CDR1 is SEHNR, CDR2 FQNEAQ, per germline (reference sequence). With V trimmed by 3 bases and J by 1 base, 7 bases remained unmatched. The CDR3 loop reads CASSFTPGQGSYEQYF. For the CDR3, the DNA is TGTGCCAGCAGCTTCACCCCGGGACAGGGATCCTACGAGCAGTACTTC.

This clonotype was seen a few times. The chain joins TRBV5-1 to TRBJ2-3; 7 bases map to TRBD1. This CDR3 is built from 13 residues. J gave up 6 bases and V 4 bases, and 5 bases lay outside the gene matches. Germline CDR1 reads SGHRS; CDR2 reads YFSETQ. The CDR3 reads CASSDRVKDTQYF. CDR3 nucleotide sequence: TGCGCCAGCAGCGACAGGGTTAAGGATACGCAGTATTTT.

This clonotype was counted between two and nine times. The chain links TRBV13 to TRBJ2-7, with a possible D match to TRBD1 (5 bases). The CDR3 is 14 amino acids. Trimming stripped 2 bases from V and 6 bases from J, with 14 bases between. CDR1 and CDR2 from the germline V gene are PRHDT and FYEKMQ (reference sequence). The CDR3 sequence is CASSLLGVNREQYF. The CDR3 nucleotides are TGTGCCAGCAGCTTATTAGGGGTAAATCGCGAGCAGTACTTC.

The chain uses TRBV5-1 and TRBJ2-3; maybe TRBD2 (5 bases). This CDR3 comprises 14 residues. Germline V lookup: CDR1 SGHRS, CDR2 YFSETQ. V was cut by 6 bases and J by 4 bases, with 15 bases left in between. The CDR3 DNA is TGCGCCAGCACCCCACTAGAGGTCCCAGATACGCAGTATTTT. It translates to CASTPLEVPDTQYF. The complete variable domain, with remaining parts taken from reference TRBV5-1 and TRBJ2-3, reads KAGVTQTPRYLIKTRGQQVTLSCSPISGHRSVSWYQQTPGQGLQFLFEYFSETQRNKGNFPGRFSGRQFSNSRSEMNVSTLELGDSALYLCASTPLEVPDTQYFGPGTRLTVL.

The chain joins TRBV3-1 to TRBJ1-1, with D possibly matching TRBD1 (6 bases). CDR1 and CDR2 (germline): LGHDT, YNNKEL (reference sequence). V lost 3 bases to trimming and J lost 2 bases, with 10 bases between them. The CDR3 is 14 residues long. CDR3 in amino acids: CASSQMDSNTEAFF. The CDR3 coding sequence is TGTGCCAGCAGCCAGATGGACAGTAACACTGAAGCTTTCTTT.

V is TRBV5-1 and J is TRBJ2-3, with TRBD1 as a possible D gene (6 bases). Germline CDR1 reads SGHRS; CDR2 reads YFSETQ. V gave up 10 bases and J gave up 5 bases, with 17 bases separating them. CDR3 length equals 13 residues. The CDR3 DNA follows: TGCGCCGGGTCGATGACAGGTTTAGATACGCAGTATTTT. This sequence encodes CAGSMTGLDTQYF.

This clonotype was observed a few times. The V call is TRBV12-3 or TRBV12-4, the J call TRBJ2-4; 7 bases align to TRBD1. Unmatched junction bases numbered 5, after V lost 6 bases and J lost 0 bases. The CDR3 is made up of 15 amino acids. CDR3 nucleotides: TGTGCCAGCAGCCGGGACAGTGTAGCCAAAAACATTCAGTACTTC. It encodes CASSRDSVAKNIQYF.

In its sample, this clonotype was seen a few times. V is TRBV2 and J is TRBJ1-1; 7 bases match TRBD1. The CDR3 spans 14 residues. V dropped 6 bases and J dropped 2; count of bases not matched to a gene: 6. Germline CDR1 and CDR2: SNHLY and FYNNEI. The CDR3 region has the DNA TGTGCCAGCAGGACGGACAGGAGAAACACTGAAGCTTTCTTT. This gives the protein CASRTDRRNTEAFF.

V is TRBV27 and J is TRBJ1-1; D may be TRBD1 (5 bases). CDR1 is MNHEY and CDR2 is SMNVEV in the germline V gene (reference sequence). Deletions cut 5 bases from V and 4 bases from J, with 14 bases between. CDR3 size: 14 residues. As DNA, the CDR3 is TGTGCCAGCAGTCACTCCCTGGGGGGCACTGAAGCTTTCTTT. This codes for CASSHSLGGTEAFF.

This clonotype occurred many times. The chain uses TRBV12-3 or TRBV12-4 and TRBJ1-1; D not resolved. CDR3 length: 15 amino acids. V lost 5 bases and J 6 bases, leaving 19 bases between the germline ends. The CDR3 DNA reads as TGTGCCAGCAGTCCCCAAGTGGGTCTACGGGCTGAAGCTTTCTTT. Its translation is CASSPQVGLRAEAFF.

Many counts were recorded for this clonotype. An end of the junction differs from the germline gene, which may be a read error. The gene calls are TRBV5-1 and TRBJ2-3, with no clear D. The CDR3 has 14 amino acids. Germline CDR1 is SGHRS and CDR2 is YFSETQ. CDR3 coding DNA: TGTGCCAGCAGTTTAGCCCGGGGCACAGATACGCAGTATTTT. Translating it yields CASSLARGTDTQYF. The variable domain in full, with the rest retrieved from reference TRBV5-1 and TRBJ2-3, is KAGVTQTPRYLIKTRGQQVTLSCSPISGHRSVSWYQQTPGQGLQFLFEYFSETQRNKGNFPGRFSGRQFSNSRSEMNVSTLELGDSALYLCASSLARGTDTQYFGPGTRLTVL.